One TCR beta chain is described in this entry. Its antigen is not known. The data were taken from a study of cytomegalovirus exposure and HLA in healthy donors. This PCR relied on a set of 60 Vbeta primers and 13 Jbeta primers. Profiling relied on immunoSEQ multiplex PCR, and the TCRdb table lists in-frame clones only, not all of them. The data contain under 150,000 clones, about 82% of them singletons. Study-level findings and limits: In a later analysis, at a false discovery rate of 0.05, roughly 17,000 TCR beta sequences were associated with HLA alleles. A later analysis reportedly found that, within productive TCRs, an Asian-associated ancestry cluster had fewer N-insertions than the mean observed across the roughly 700 donors.

The CDR3 spans 18 residues. The junction had 15 bases not matched to a gene; V was cut back by 2 bases and J by 6 bases. Germline V lookup: CDR1 SGHRS, CDR2 YFSETQ. The sample consisted of PBMCs. V and J are TRBV5-1 and TRBJ2-7; 12 bases fit TRBD2. This TCR came from a boy aged 5-17 years in good health and CMV-seronegative. The CDR3 reads CASSLSSPFLAGGTEQYF. The DNA for the CDR3 is TGCGCCAGCAGCTTATCTTCCCCTTTTCTAGCGGGAGGGACCGAGCAGTACTTC.